The present T cell receptor (beta chain) was sequenced within a study of blood T cell repertoires in COVID-19. CDR1 is LNHNV, CDR2 YYDKDF, per germline (reference sequence). The CDR3 is 15 amino acids. V shed 3 bases, J shed 5 bases, and the junction held 10 bases outside the gene matches. The method was immunoSEQ multiplex PCR; TCRdb's version includes in-frame clones alone and lacks a portion of them. The profile shows some 300,000 clones, around 86% of them singletons. The study assigned cohorts using participant-reported clinical history. Before being deemed recovered, Cohort 3 donors had two negative PCRs, clearance, or symptom resolution.

The receptor's source is a man aged 25 to 40 who had recovered from COVID-19. V gene TRBV15 combines with J gene TRBJ2-7; 7 positions match TRBD2. Sequenced sample: PBMCs or T cells enriched from blood (not recorded which). CDR3 sequence reads: CATSSPGRVVNEQYF. CDR3 in DNA: TGTGCCACCAGCAGCCCGGGGAGGGTCGTCAACGAGCAGTACTTC.